This T cell receptor (beta chain) was retrieved from a study of CD8+ T cells in alopecia areata. Per the germline V gene, CDR1 is SGHRS and CDR2 is YFSETQ. CDR3 length equals 15 residues. V shed 4 bases, J shed 4 bases, and the junction held 6 bases outside the gene matches. Sequencing relied on a cDNA template that was reverse transcribed from extracted RNA. Some clones are missing from TCRdb's copy, which holds only in-frame ones; the method was immunoSEQ multiplex PCR. The sample holds tens of thousands of clones; more than 65% are singletons and the top ten take 17%. Treatment specified: oral pan-JAK inhibitor, 5-10 mg twice daily.

This receptor was obtained from a human donor with alopecia areata. This sample comprised CD8+ T cells sorted from blood, obtained at roughly week 45, from a patient treated with tofacitinib. V and J are TRBV5-1 and TRBJ1-5; 9 bases line up with TRBD1. The DNA of the CDR3 is TGCGCCAGCAGCCCGGGACAGGGAGGGAATCAGCCCCAGCATTTT. Amino acids: CASSPGQGGNQPQHF. Using reference TRBV5-1 and TRBJ1-5 for the parts outside the CDR3, the full variable domain is KAGVTQTPRYLIKTRGQQVTLSCSPISGHRSVSWYQQTPGQGLQFLFEYFSETQRNKGNFPGRFSGRQFSNSRSEMNVSTLELGDSALYLCASSPGQGGNQPQHFGDGTRLSIL.